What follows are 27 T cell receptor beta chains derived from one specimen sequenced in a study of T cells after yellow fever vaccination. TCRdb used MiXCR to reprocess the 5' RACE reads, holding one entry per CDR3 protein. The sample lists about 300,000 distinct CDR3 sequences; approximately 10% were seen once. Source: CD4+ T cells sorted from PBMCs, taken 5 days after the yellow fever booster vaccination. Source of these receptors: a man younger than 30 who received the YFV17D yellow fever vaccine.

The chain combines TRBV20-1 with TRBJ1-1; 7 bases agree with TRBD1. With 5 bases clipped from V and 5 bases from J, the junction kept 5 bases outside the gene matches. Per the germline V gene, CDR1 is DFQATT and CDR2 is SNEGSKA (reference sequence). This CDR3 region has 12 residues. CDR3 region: CSAPTGRTEAFF. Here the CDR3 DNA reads TGCAGTGCTCCGACAGGGCGGACTGAAGCTTTCTTT.

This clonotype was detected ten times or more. The CDR3 reads CASKDRTDNEQFF. The CDR3, as DNA: TGTGCCAGCAAAGATAGGACCGACAATGAGCAGTTCTTC. The chain recombines TRBV6-2 or TRBV6-3 with TRBJ2-1; D not resolved. The CDR3 sequence is 13 residues long. Germline CDR1 is MNHEY and CDR2 is SVGEGT. The ends were cut back, 7 bases at V and 5 bases at J, with 12 bases in the middle.

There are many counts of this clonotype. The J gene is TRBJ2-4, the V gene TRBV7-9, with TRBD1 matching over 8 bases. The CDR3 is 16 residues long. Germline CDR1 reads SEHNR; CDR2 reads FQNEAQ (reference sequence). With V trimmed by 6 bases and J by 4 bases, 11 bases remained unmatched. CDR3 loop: CASRPSSRDRKNIQYF. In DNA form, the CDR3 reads TGTGCCAGCAGACCATCAAGCAGGGACAGGAAAAACATTCAGTACTTC.

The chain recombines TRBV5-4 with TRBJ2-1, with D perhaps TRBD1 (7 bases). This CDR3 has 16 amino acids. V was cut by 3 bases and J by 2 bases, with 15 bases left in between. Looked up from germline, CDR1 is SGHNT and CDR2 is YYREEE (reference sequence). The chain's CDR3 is CASSYRGGTTYNEQFF. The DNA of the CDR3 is TGTGCCAGCAGCTACAGGGGAGGAACTACCTACAATGAGCAGTTCTTC.

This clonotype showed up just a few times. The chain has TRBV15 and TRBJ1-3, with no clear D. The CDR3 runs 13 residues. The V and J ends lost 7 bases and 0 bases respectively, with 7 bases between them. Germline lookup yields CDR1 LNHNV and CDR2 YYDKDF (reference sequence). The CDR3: CATKPSSGNTIYF. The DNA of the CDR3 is TGTGCCACCAAACCTAGCTCTGGAAACACCATATATTTT.

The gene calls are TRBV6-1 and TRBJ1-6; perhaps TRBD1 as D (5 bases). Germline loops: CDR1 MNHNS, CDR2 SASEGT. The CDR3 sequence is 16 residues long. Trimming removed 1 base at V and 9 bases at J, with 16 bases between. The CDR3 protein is CASSEGGWGIGSPLHF. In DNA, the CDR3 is TGTGCCAGCAGTGAAGGCGGGTGGGGGATCGGTTCACCCCTCCACTTT.

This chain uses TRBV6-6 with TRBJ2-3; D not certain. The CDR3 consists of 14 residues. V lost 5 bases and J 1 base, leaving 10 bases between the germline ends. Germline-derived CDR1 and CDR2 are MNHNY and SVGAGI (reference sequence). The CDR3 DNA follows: TGTGCCAGCAGTCGGGCCACGGGCACAGATACGCAGTATTTT. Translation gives CASSRATGTDTQYF.

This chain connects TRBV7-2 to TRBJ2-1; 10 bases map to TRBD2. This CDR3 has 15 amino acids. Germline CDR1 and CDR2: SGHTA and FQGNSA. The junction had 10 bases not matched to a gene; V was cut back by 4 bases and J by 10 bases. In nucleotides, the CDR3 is TGTGCCAGCAGCTCAAGCGGGGGGGGAGGTCCGGAGCAGTTCTTC. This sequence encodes CASSSSGGGGPEQFF.

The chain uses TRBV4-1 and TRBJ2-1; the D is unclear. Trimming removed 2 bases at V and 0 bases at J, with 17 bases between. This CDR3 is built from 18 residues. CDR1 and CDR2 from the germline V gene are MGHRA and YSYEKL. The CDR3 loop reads CASSQRSNGGSSYNEQFF. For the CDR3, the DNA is TGCGCCAGCAGCCAACGTTCTAATGGTGGAAGCTCCTACAATGAGCAGTTCTTC.

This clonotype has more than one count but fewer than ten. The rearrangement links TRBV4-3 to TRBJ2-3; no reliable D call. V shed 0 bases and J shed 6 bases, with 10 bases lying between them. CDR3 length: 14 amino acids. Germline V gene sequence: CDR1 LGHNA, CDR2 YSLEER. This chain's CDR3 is CASSQDSYSDTQYF. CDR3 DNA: TGCGCCAGCAGCCAAGATAGTTACTCCGATACGCAGTATTTT.

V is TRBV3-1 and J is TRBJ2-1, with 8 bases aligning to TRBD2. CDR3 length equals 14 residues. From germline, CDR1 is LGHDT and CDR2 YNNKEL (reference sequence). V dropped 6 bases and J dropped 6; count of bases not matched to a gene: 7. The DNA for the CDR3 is TGTGCCAGCAGGCCTGTCGGGGGGGGCAATGAGCAGTTCTTC. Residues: CASRPVGGGNEQFF.

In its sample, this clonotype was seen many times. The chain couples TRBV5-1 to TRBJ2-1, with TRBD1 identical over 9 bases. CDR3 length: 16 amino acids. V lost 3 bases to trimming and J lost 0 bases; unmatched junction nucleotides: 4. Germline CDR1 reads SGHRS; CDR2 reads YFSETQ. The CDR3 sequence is CASSYLQGASYNEQFF. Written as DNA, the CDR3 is TGCGCCAGCAGCTACCTACAGGGGGCCTCCTACAATGAGCAGTTCTTC.

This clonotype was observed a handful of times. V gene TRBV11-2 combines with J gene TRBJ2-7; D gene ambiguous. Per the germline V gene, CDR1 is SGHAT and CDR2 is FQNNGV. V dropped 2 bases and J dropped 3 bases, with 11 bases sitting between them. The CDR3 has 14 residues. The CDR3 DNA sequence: TGTGCCAGCAGCTTAAAGGGATACTACTACGAGCAGTACGTC. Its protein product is CASSLKGYYYEQYV.

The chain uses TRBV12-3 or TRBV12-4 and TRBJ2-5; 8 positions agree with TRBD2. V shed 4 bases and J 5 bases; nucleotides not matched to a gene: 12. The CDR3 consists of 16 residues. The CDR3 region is CASSWGLGGGLETQYF. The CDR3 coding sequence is TGTGCCAGCAGTTGGGGACTAGGCGGGGGGCTGGAGACCCAGTACTTC.

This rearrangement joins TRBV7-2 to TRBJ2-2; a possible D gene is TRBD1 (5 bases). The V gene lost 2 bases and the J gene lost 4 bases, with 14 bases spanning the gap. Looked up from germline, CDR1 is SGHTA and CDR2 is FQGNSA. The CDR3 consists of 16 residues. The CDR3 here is CASSLPQGRATGELFF. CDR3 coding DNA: TGTGCCAGCAGCTTACCGCAGGGTAGGGCCACCGGGGAGCTGTTTTTT.

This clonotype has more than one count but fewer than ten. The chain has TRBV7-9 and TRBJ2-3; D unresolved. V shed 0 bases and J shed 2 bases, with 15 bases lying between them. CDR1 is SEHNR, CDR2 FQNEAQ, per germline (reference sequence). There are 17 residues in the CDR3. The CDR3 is CASSLATGGKYTDTQYF. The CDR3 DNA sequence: TGTGCCAGCAGCTTAGCGACGGGTGGGAAGTACACAGATACGCAGTATTTT.

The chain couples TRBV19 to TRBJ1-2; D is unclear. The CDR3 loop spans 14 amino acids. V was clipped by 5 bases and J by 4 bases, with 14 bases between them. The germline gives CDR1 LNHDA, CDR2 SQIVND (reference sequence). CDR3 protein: CASSVYFVGYGYTF. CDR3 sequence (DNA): TGTGCCAGTAGTGTTTATTTCGTTGGCTATGGCTACACCTTC.

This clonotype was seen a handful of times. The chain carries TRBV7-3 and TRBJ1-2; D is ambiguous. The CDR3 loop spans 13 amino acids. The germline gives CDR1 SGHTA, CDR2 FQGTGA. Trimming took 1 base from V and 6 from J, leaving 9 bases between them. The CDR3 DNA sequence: TGTGCCAGCAGCTTAAAGGGTGGCGATGGCTACACCTTC. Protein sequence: CASSLKGGDGYTF.

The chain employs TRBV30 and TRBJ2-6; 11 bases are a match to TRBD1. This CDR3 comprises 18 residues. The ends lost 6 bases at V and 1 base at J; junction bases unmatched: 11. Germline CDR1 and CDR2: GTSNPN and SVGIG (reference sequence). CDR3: CACTGGTGGMSGANVLTF. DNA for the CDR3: TGTGCCTGTACCGGAGGGACAGGGGGAATGTCTGGGGCCAACGTCCTGACTTTC.

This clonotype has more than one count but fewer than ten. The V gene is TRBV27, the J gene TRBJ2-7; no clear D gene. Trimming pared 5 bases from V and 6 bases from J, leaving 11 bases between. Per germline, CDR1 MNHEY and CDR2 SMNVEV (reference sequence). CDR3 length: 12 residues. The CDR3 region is CASSHYVGEQYF. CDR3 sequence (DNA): TGTGCCAGCAGTCATTATGTCGGCGAGCAGTACTTC.

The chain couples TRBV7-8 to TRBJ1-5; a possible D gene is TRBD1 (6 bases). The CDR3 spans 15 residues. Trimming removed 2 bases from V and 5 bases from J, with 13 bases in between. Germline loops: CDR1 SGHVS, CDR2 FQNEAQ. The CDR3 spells CASSLFRGGDQPQHF. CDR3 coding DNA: TGTGCCAGCAGCTTATTTAGGGGGGGGGATCAGCCCCAGCATTTT. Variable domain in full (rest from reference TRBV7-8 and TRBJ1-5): GAGVSQSPRYKVAKRGQDVALRCDPISGHVSLFWYQQALGQGPEFLTYFQNEAQLDKSGLPSDRFFAERPEGSVSTLKIQRTQQEDSAVYLCASSLFRGGDQPQHFGDGTRLSIL.

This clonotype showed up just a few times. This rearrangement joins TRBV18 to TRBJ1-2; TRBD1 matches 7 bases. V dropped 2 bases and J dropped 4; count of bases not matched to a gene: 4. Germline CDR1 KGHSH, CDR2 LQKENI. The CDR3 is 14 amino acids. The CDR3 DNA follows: TGTGCCAGCTCACCAACGGGACAGACCTATGGCTACACCTTC. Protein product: CASSPTGQTYGYTF.

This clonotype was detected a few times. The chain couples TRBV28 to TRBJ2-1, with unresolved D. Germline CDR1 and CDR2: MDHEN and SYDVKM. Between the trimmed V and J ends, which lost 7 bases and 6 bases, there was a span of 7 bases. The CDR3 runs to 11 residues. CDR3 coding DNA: TGTGCCAGCAACGACCCCAATGAGCAGTTCTTC. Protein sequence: CASNDPNEQFF.

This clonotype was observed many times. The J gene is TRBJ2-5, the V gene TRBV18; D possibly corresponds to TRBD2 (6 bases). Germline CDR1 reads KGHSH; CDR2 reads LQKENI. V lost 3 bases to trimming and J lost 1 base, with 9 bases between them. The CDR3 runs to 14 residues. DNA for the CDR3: TGTGCCAGCTCACCTCCGGGGGTCCAAGAGACCCAGTACTTC. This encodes CASSPPGVQETQYF.

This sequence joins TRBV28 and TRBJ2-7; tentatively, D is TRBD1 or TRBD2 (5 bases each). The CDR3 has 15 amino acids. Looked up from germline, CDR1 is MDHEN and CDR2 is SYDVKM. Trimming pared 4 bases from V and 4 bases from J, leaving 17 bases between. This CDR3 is CASSSLGTDRYEQYF. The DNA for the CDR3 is TGTGCCAGCAGTTCTCTGGGGACGGACCGATACGAGCAGTACTTC.

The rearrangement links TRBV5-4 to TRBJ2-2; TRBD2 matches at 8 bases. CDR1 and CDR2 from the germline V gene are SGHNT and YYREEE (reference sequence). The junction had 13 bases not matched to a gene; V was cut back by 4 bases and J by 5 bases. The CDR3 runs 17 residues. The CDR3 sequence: CASSPNSGAGGTGELFF. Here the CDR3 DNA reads TGTGCCAGCAGCCCCAATAGCGGGGCCGGGGGTACCGGGGAGCTGTTTTTT.

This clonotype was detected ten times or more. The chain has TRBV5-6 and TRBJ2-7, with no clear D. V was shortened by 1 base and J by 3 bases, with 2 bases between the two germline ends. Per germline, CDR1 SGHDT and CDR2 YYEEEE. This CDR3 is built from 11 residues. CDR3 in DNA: TGTGCCAGCAGCTTGTACTACGAGCAGTACTTC. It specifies CASSLYYEQYF.